The entry below describes one T cell receptor beta chain. The record originates from a study of control samples from healthy donors and cancer patients. Repertoires were generated with immunoSEQ multiplex PCR, while TCRdb's copy carries only in-frame clones and drops some. The sample holds fewer than 200,000 clones, 90% to 95% seen once. This CDR3 region has 15 residues. Germline lookup yields CDR1 SGHDT and CDR2 YYEEEE. After removal of 4 bases from V and 7 bases from J, the junction contained 11 bases not matched to a gene. This clonotype was sampled from a man aged 18-30 years in good health. The sequenced material came from blood. This chain links TRBV5-6 with TRBJ2-3; TRBD1 matches at 8 bases. CDR3 sequence (DNA): TGTGCCAGCAGCCGGGGGACAGGCTACCTGAATACGCAGTATTTT. Its translation: CASSRGTGYLNTQYF.